This is a list of T cell receptor beta chains from one sample in a study of shared clonotypes between healthy human individuals. Measured with immunoSEQ multiplex PCR; TCRdb has only the in-frame clones, and not every one. The table lists about a million clones, 77% of them singletons. The specimen was memory CD4+ T cells from PBMCs. The receptors were gathered from a man between 18 and 29 years old in good health. Some clones in this sample may be carry-over from other donors' samples. The CDR3 runs from the conserved cysteine through the conserved F or W. A D gene is named only where the DNA matches it firmly. Size tells how often a clone was seen (once, few, many) or the class of an expanded clone, and some rows leave it out.

cdr3_aa,cdr3_nt,v_call,cdr3_length,j_call,d_call,clone_size
CASSPGSGTYEQYF,TGCGCCAGCAGCCCGGGGAGCGGGACCTACGAGCAGTACTTC,TRBV5-1,14,TRBJ2-7,TRBD2,-
CASSLVGGSTNEKLFF,TGTGCCAGCAGCTTAGTGGGGGGATCAACTAATGAAAAACTGTTTTTT,TRBV11-2,16,TRBJ1-4,-,-
CASSPGQGSYNEQFF,TGTGCCAGCAGCCCCGGACAGGGCTCCTACAATGAGCAGTTCTTC,TRBV14,15,TRBJ2-1,TRBD1,-
CASSLGGQRLTDTQYF,TGTGCCAGCAGCTTAGGGGGACAGAGACTAACAGATACGCAGTATTTT,TRBV7-8,16,TRBJ2-3,TRBD1,-
CASDRGRSYEQYF,TGTGCCAGCGATAGGGGCCGCTCCTACGAGCAGTACTTC,TRBV28,13,TRBJ2-7,-,-
CASSVAYSGGVSYNEQFF,TGTGCCAGCAGCGTAGCCTATAGTGGCGGGGTCTCCTACAATGAGCAGTTCTTC,TRBV9,18,TRBJ2-1,-,-
CASAKASGKEAGELFF,TGCGCCAGCGCTAAGGCTAGCGGGAAGGAGGCCGGGGAGCTGTTTTTT,TRBV5-1,16,TRBJ2-2,TRBD2,-
CASSPPGSGEQYF,TGTGCCAGCAGTCCCCCGGGTTCTGGCGAGCAGTACTTC,TRBV6-5,13,TRBJ2-7,-,-
CASSLTSVTAGSEQYF,TGTGCCAGTAGTCTCACCTCCGTGACAGCAGGGTCCGAGCAGTACTTC,TRBV19,16,TRBJ2-7,-,-
CASSVDPLSGTQYF,TGTGCCAGCAGCGTAGATCCCCTAAGTGGGACCCAGTACTTC,TRBV9,14,TRBJ2-5,-,-
CASSTRGETQYF,TGTGCCAGCAGTACCCGGGGGGAGACCCAGTACTTC,TRBV6-5,12,TRBJ2-5,-,-
CASSLTGTYEQYF,TGTGCCAGCAGCTTAACAGGGACCTACGAGCAGTACTTC,TRBV11-1,13,TRBJ2-7,-,-
CASSYGTTDTQYF,TGTGCCAGCAGTTACGGCACCACAGATACGCAGTATTTT,TRBV6-6,13,TRBJ2-3,-,-
CASSPREGGYGYTF,TGTGCCAGCAGCCCCCGAGAGGGTGGTTATGGCTACACCTTC,TRBV5-8,14,TRBJ1-2,-,-
CASSLGLAGDAETQYF,TGCGCCAGCAGCTTGGGACTAGCGGGGGACGCGGAGACCCAGTACTTC,TRBV5-1,16,TRBJ2-5,TRBD2,-
CASSSQGFSNQPQHF,TGTGCCAGCAGTTCACAGGGGTTTAGCAATCAGCCCCAGCATTTT,TRBV7-9,15,TRBJ1-5,TRBD1,-
CASSPRLGEKLFF,TGTGCCAGCAGCCCCCGATTGGGTGAAAAACTGTTTTTT,TRBV7-2,13,TRBJ1-4,-,few
CAWAASGGLEEQYF,TGTGCCTGGGCGGCTAGCGGAGGGCTAGAAGAGCAGTACTTC,TRBV30,14,TRBJ2-7,TRBD2,once
CASSPAWDTQYF,TGTGCCAGCAGCCCCGCGTGGGATACGCAGTATTTT,TRBV11-2,12,TRBJ2-3,-,-
CASSLGIFGNQPQHF,TGTGCCAGCAGTTTGGGCATATTCGGCAATCAGCCCCAGCATTTT,TRBV28,15,TRBJ1-5,-,-
CASSFRQGQRYEQYF,TGCGCCAGCAGCTTTCGACAGGGCCAGAGGTACGAGCAGTACTTC,TRBV5-1,15,TRBJ2-7,TRBD1,-
CASSPIVTGGNEQFF,TGTGCCAGCAGCCCGATCGTAACGGGTGGGAATGAGCAGTTCTTC,TRBV7-2,15,TRBJ2-1,-,many
CASSITATVSYEQYF,TGTGCCAGTAGTATAACCGCAACGGTCTCCTACGAGCAGTACTTC,TRBV19,15,TRBJ2-7,-,-
CASSLAGQAANEKLFF,TGTGCCAGCAGCTTAGCGGGGCAGGCAGCTAATGAAAAACTGTTTTTT,TRBV7-8,16,TRBJ1-4,-,-
CASSLSRNSPLHF,TGTGCCAGCAGTTTAAGTCGTAATTCACCCCTCCACTTT,TRBV28,13,TRBJ1-6,-,many
CASSRTGVGYTF,TGTGCCAGCAGCCGGACAGGGGTCGGCTACACCTTC,TRBV2,12,TRBJ1-2,TRBD1,-
CASSLEGGAHYGYTF,TGTGCCAGCAGCTTGGAGGGGGGCGCTCACTATGGCTACACCTTC,TRBV5-4,15,TRBJ1-2,-,-
CAISESRVPGEQFF,TGTGCCATCAGTGAGTCGAGGGTTCCCGGTGAGCAGTTCTTC,TRBV10-3,14,TRBJ2-1,-,-
CASSSDRSYEQYF,TGCGCCAGCAGCTCGGACAGGTCCTACGAGCAGTACTTC,TRBV5-1,13,TRBJ2-7,TRBD1,-
CASSSDPLATGELFF,TGTGCCAGCAGCTCGGACCCCCTTGCCACCGGGGAGCTGTTTTTT,TRBV7-3,15,TRBJ2-2,-,once
CASSQPLVSGNTIYF,TGCGCCAGCAGCCAACCCCTGGTCTCTGGAAACACCATATATTTT,TRBV4-1,15,TRBJ1-3,-,-
CASSLETSGRAPMDTQYF,TGCGCCAGCAGCTTGGAGACTAGCGGGAGGGCCCCTATGGATACGCAGTATTTT,TRBV5-1,18,TRBJ2-3,TRBD2,-
CASTTRGVEAFF,TGTGCCAGTACCACCCGGGGGGTTGAAGCTTTCTTT,TRBV19,12,TRBJ1-1,-,-
CASRRQGAGEQYF,TGTGCCAGCAGACGACAGGGGGCAGGAGAGCAGTACTTC,TRBV28,13,TRBJ2-7,TRBD1,-
CASSVGQGNEKLFF,TGTGCCAGCAGCGTGGGACAGGGTAATGAAAAACTGTTTTTT,TRBV9,14,TRBJ1-4,TRBD1,once
CASSPGLNYEQYF,TGTGCCAGCTCACCCGGGCTAAACTACGAGCAGTACTTC,TRBV18,13,TRBJ2-7,-,-